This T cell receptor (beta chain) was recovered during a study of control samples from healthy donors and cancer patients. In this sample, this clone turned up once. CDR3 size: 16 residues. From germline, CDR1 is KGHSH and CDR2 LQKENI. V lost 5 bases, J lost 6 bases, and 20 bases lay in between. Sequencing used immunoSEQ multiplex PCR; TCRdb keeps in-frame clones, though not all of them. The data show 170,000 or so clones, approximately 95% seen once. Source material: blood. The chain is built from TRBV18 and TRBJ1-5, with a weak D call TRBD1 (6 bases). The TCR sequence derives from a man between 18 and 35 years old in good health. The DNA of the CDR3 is TGTGCCAGCTCAGACGGGACGGGGGGCCGGAGTCAGCCCCAGCATTTT. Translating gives CASSDGTGGRSQPQHF.